Shown below are 22 T cell receptor beta chains from a single sample sequenced in a study of spatial heterogeneity in lung cancer. TCRdb processed the 5' RACE reads anew with MiXCR; each CDR3 protein has one entry. The sample has 4,700 or so distinct CDR3 sequences, about 22% seen once. The time point: sample taken at primary tumor resection. Unsorted tumor, nontumor lung tissue or cryopreserved PBMC supplied the whole RNA. Sequenced here: normal lung tissue next to the tumor, sampled at surgery. The receptors were sampled from a female donor with early-stage non-small cell lung cancer.

By frequency in the sample, this clonotype is medium-sized. This beta chain came through as a stray read in a library set up for alpha chains, and its size says little. V usage is TRBV12-3 or TRBV12-4 and J usage is TRBJ1-4, with a tentative D call TRBD1 (5 bases). Between the trimmed V and J ends, which lost 1 base and 8 bases, there was a span of 14 bases. This CDR3 comprises 15 residues. Here the CDR3 DNA reads TGTGCCAGCAGTTTAGGCATCGGGGCAAAAGAAAAACTGTTTTTT. As protein: CASSLGIGAKEKLFF.

Notes on this clonotype: This beta chain is an off-target read within a library intended for alpha chains, so its frequency means little. V gene TRBV20-1 combines with J gene TRBJ2-1, with TRBD2 identical over 9 bases. This CDR3 region has 14 residues. Germline V gene data show CDR1 as DFQATT and CDR2 as SNEGSKA (reference sequence). The junction had 8 bases not matched to a gene; V was cut back by 3 bases and J by 8 bases. The CDR3 nucleotides are TGCAGTGCTAGGCTTGCGGGGGGGCCACATGAGCAGTTCTTC. It yields the protein CSARLAGGPHEQFF.

Comment on this clonotype: With the library built for alpha chains, this beta chain is off target and its frequency is not meaningful. The V gene is TRBV7-2, the J gene TRBJ1-2; D not certain. This CDR3 comprises 13 residues. V was pared by 7 bases and J by 0 bases, with 9 bases between. Germline CDR1 SGHTA, CDR2 FQGNSA. CDR3 sequence: CASTPQANYGYTF. The CDR3, as DNA: TGTGCCAGCACCCCGCAAGCTAACTATGGCTACACCTTC.

This clonotype was detected many times. A library prepared for alpha chains yielded this beta chain as an off-target read; its size is of little meaning. The chain links TRBV10-3 to TRBJ2-5, with D unclear. V was clipped by 3 bases and J by 3 bases, with 8 bases between them. CDR1 ENHRY and CDR2 SYGVKD come from the germline V gene. The CDR3 is 13 residues long. This CDR3 is CAISDGYEETQYF. In DNA form, the CDR3 reads TGTGCCATCAGTGACGGCTACGAAGAGACCCAGTACTTC.

This clonotype counts as medium-sized. Since the library was made to target alpha chains, this beta chain is a stray read and its abundance is not meaningful. The J gene is TRBJ2-4, the V gene TRBV6-1; D not resolved. Looked up from germline, CDR1 is MNHNS and CDR2 is SASEGT. The CDR3 is made up of 15 amino acids. Trimming stripped 7 bases from V and 1 base from J, with 14 bases between. The CDR3 DNA follows: TGTGCCAGCACCATTCAGGCAATGGCCAAAAACATTCAGTACTTC. Its translation is CASTIQAMAKNIQYF.

As to this clonotype: Little can be read into the size of this beta chain, an off-target read in a library designed for alpha chains. The chain links TRBV20-1 to TRBJ2-7; no firm D call. The germline V gene encodes CDR1 DFQATT and CDR2 SNEGSKA (reference sequence). The germline V and J ends were trimmed by 0 bases and 3 bases, with 12 bases remaining between them. The length of the CDR3 is 14 residues. Here the CDR3 DNA reads TGCAGTGCTAGAGATCTCCGGCAGATCTACGAGCAGTACTTC. Translating it yields CSARDLRQIYEQYF.

On this clonotype itself: This beta chain turned up in a library designed for alpha chains; as an off-target read, its abundance says little. This chain joins TRBV11-2 and TRBJ2-1; 8 bases match TRBD2. V trimming: 6 bases; J trimming: 8 bases; junction bases outside the gene matches: 12. CDR1 is SGHAT and CDR2 is FQNNGV in the germline V gene. This CDR3 region has 15 residues. CDR3 sequence reads: CASRQPGTRSHEQFF. Here the CDR3 DNA reads TGTGCCAGCAGGCAACCCGGGACTAGGTCTCATGAGCAGTTCTTC. Full variable domain (rest looked up from reference TRBV11-2 and TRBJ2-1): EAGVAQSPRYKIIEKRQSVAFWCNPISGHATLYWYQQILGQGPKLLIQFQNNGVVDDSQLPKDRFSAERLKGVDSTLKIQPAKLEDSAVYLCASRQPGTRSHEQFFGPGTRLTVL.

By proportion, this clonotype is medium-sized. Found in a library prepared for alpha chains, this beta chain is an off-target read, and its abundance has little meaning. The rearrangement links TRBV12-3 or TRBV12-4 to TRBJ2-3, with D possibly matching TRBD2 (6 bases). V was clipped by 6 bases and J by 0 bases, with 16 bases between them. The CDR3 extends over 16 amino acids. The CDR3, as DNA: TGTGCCAGCAGAACTAGCCGAGATTCTAGCACAGATACGCAGTATTTT. Its protein is CASRTSRDSSTDTQYF.

This clonotype is judged medium-sized. A library made for alpha chains picked up this beta chain off target, so its size means little. The chain uses TRBV4-1 and TRBJ2-3; perhaps TRBD2 as D (6 bases). Trimming shortened V by 5 bases and J by 2 bases, and 17 bases separated the two germline ends. The CDR3 has 16 residues. Per the germline V gene, CDR1 is MGHRA and CDR2 is YSYEKL. The CDR3 bases are TGCGCCAGCAGCTCCCAACCGGGAGCGACCACAGATACGCAGTATTTT. Amino acids: CASSSQPGATTDTQYF.

By share of the sample, this clonotype is medium-sized (0.01 to 0.1%). This beta chain appears as a stray read in a library generated for alpha chains; its size is not informative. The V and J genes are TRBV14 and TRBJ1-1; D is unclear. CDR3 length equals 12 residues. CDR1 SGHDN and CDR2 FVKESK come from the germline V gene. V lost 6 bases, J lost 4 bases, and 9 bases lay in between. Here the CDR3 DNA reads TGTGCCAGCAGTCTGGGTAGCACTGAAGCTTTCTTT. It translates to CASSLGSTEAFF.

Note on this clonotype: As an off-target read in a library built for alpha chains, this beta chain has a frequency of little significance. The V call is TRBV19, the J call TRBJ2-7, with 12 bases lining up with TRBD1. J lost 7 bases, V lost 4 bases, and 8 bases had no gene match. Germline CDR1 LNHDA, CDR2 SQIVND (reference sequence). The CDR3 has 15 residues. The CDR3 region is CASSTPGQGAPEQYF. CDR3 in DNA: TGTGCCAGTAGTACGCCGGGACAGGGGGCGCCTGAGCAGTACTTC.

In its sample, this clonotype ranks as medium-sized (0.01 to 0.1%). Since the library was made to target alpha chains, this beta chain is a stray read and its abundance is not meaningful. The V call is TRBV28, the J call TRBJ1-6, with D uncertain. In germline, CDR1 is MDHEN, CDR2 SYDVKM. Trimming pared 2 bases from V and 10 bases from J, leaving 3 bases between. The CDR3 is 11 residues long. The CDR3 region is CASSLGSPLHF. The CDR3 DNA follows: TGTGCCAGCAGTTTAGGATCACCCCTCCACTTT. Drawing the rest from reference TRBV28 and TRBJ1-6, the complete variable domain is DVKVTQSSRYLVKRTGEKVFLECVQDMDHENMFWYRQDPGLGLRLIYFSYDVKMKEKGDIPEGYSVSREKKERFSLILESASTNQTSMYLCASSLGSPLHFGNGTRLTVT.

This clonotype is labeled medium-sized. This beta chain lies outside the target of a library built for alpha chains; its clone size means little. V usage is TRBV20-1 and J usage is TRBJ2-1; D is ambiguous. The ends were cut back, 4 bases at V and 3 bases at J, with 10 bases in the middle. The V gene's germline CDR1 is DFQATT and CDR2 SNEGSKA (reference sequence). This CDR3 is built from 13 residues. For the CDR3, the DNA is TGCAGTGCTAACCGTGAGAGCTACAATGAGCAGTTCTTC. As protein: CSANRESYNEQFF.

This clonotype rates as medium-sized (0.01 to 0.1%). In a library made to pick up alpha chains, this beta chain is a stray read with a size that means little. V and J are TRBV11-2 and TRBJ2-5, with TRBD2 identical over 13 bases. V shed 1 base and J 4 bases; nucleotides not matched to a gene: 9. This CDR3 is built from 18 residues. Per the germline V gene, CDR1 is SGHAT and CDR2 is FQNNGV. CDR3 nucleotide sequence: TGTGCCAGCAGCTTAGTACTAGCGGGGGGGCCAGAATCAGAGACCCAGTACTTC. Its translation: CASSLVLAGGPESETQYF. Together with reference TRBV11-2 and TRBJ2-5, the CDR3 gives the full variable domain: EAGVAQSPRYKIIEKRQSVAFWCNPISGHATLYWYQQILGQGPKLLIQFQNNGVVDDSQLPKDRFSAERLKGVDSTLKIQPAKLEDSAVYLCASSLVLAGGPESETQYFGPGTRLLVL.

Sample share makes this clonotype medium-sized. This beta chain is off target for a library built for alpha chains, so its abundance means little. The CDR3 here is CASSPTGGHGYTF. The CDR3 DNA sequence: TGTGCCAGCAGCCCAACAGGGGGTCATGGCTACACCTTC. V usage is TRBV7-9 and J usage is TRBJ1-2; 8 positions agree with TRBD1. The CDR3 is 13 amino acids. Per the germline V gene, CDR1 is SEHNR and CDR2 is FQNEAQ (reference sequence). Trimming cost V 5 bases and J 6 bases; bases outside gene matches: 5. Together with reference TRBV7-9 and TRBJ1-2, the CDR3 gives the full variable domain: DTGVSQNPRHKITKRGQNVTFRCDPISEHNRLYWYRQTLGQGPEFLTYFQNEAQLEKSRLLSDRFSAERPKGSFSTLEIQRTEQGDSAMYLCASSPTGGHGYTFGSGTRLTVV.

This clonotype rates as medium-sized. Because the library targeted alpha chains, this beta chain is an off-target read whose size means little. The chain employs TRBV6-2 or TRBV6-3 and TRBJ2-7; TRBD1 matches at 9 bases. Losses at the gene ends were 5 bases for V and 3 bases for J; bases not matched to a gene: 17. CDR3 length: 18 amino acids. CDR1 is MNHEY, CDR2 SVGEGT, per germline. This chain's CDR3 is CASSAIPSGTGYRYEQYF. CDR3 bases: TGTGCCAGCAGTGCCATACCCTCCGGGACAGGGTACCGCTACGAGCAGTACTTC.

This clonotype is labeled as medium-sized. Since it is a stray read in a library aimed at alpha chains, this beta chain has a size that is not meaningful. J is TRBJ1-2 and V is TRBV20-1, with a tentative D call TRBD1 (5 bases). The CDR3 has 13 residues. Germline V gene lookup returns CDR1 DFQATT and CDR2 SNEGSKA (reference sequence). The V end lost 1 base, the J end lost 8 bases, and 14 bases lay between the germline ends. Here the CDR3 DNA reads TGCAGTGCTAGAGCGTCGGACATGGTGGGCTACACCTTC. Encoded protein: CSARASDMVGYTF.

This clonotype was seen ten or more times. Because this beta chain is a stray read in a library intended to capture alpha chains, its abundance should not be given much weight. This chain connects TRBV10-3 to TRBJ2-2; no firm D call. The CDR3 has 12 amino acids. V was trimmed by 0 bases and J by 7 bases, leaving 3 bases between them. CDR1 is ENHRY and CDR2 is SYGVKD in the germline V gene. The chain's CDR3 is CAISESVGELFF. CDR3 DNA: TGTGCCATCAGTGAGTCGGTCGGGGAGCTGTTTTTT.

Remarks on this clonotype: For a library built for alpha chains, this beta chain is a stray read; little rests on its size. The DNA of the CDR3 is TGTGCCAGCTCACCTTCTGGAAACACCATATATTTT. Translated, it gives CASSPSGNTIYF. The gene calls are TRBV18 and TRBJ1-3; D gene ambiguous. The V end was cut by 3 bases, the J end by 1 base, with 1 base between. Germline-derived CDR1 and CDR2 are KGHSH and LQKENI. The length of the CDR3 is 12 residues. The full variable domain, completed using reference TRBV18 and TRBJ1-3, is NAGVMQNPRHLVRRRGQEARLRCSPMKGHSHVYWYRQLPEEGLKFMVYLQKENIIDESGMPKERFSAEFPKEGPSILRIQQVVRGDSAAYFCASSPSGNTIYFGEGSWLTVV.

Concerning this clonotype itself: In a library made to pick up alpha chains, this beta chain is a stray read with a size that means little. The gene calls are TRBV9 and TRBJ2-5; D not resolved. The CDR3 contains 14 residues. The germline V gene has CDR1 SGDLS and CDR2 YYNGEE. The ends were cut back, 1 base at V and 2 bases at J, with 9 bases in the middle. The CDR3 reads CASSVTAEQETQYF. CDR3 coding DNA: TGTGCCAGCAGCGTAACCGCGGAACAAGAGACCCAGTACTTC.

To note about this clonotype: In a library made to pick up alpha chains, this beta chain is a stray read with a size that means little. The chain joins TRBV18 to TRBJ2-5; 7 bases align to TRBD1. Germline trimming cut 1 base from V and 2 bases from J; bases unmatched to any gene: 1. This CDR3 is 14 amino acids long. In germline, CDR1 is KGHSH, CDR2 LQKENI. As DNA, the CDR3 is TGTGCCAGCTCACCACGGGACAGACAAGAGACCCAGTACTTC. Its translation: CASSPRDRQETQYF.

This clonotype is deemed medium-sized. This beta chain appears as a stray read in a library generated for alpha chains; its size is not informative. V and J are TRBV28 and TRBJ1-4; D uncertain. This CDR3 is built from 16 residues. Trimming pared 3 bases from V and 0 bases from J, leaving 11 bases between. Germline V gene data show CDR1 as MDHEN and CDR2 as SYDVKM. The CDR3 region is CASSFEGGSTNEKLFF. CDR3 DNA: TGTGCCAGCAGTTTTGAGGGCGGCTCAACTAATGAAAAACTGTTTTTT. Drawing the rest from reference TRBV28 and TRBJ1-4, the complete variable domain is DVKVTQSSRYLVKRTGEKVFLECVQDMDHENMFWYRQDPGLGLRLIYFSYDVKMKEKGDIPEGYSVSREKKERFSLILESASTNQTSMYLCASSFEGGSTNEKLFFGSGTQLSVL.